This TCR beta chain was sequenced in a study of CD8+ T cells in alopecia areata (dated by TCRdb to the late 2010s). For the wider study: The treated patients, all with moderate-to-severe alopecia areata, were enrolled in an open-label pilot trial of oral tofacitinib given at 5 to 10 mg twice daily. RNA came from the PAXgene miRNA kit for fixed scalp, the miRNeasy kit for PBMCs, and the RNeasy kit for mouse skin. Scalp clonality was compared across normal scalp (n=4), patchy alopecia areata scalp (n=8), and alopecia totalis/universalis scalp (n=8). For the treated patients, the SALT score, which quantifies what percentage of scalp surface area is affected, served as the measure of disease severity. immunoSEQ multiplex PCR using 35 Vbeta forward primers and 13 Jbeta reverse primers was used to amplify TCRbeta CDR3 regions. Patients on tofacitinib were biopsied at baseline and after 4 and 24 weeks of treatment, and several of the patients also had a later scalp biopsy. In both human patients and the C3H/HeJ mouse model, the study applied high-throughput TCRbeta sequencing to look at T cell clonal expansion in alopecia areata. Tofacitinib was given for 6 to 18 months, followed by 6 months of follow-up off drug to assess delayed response and recurrence. Human TCRbeta sequencing covered scalp tissue and sorted CD4+ and CD8+ peripheral blood T cells from patchy and totalis/universalis alopecia areata patients and healthy controls. What the study reported, not specific to this receptor: During tofacitinib treatment, many expanded lesional clones stuck around in both scalp and blood, and this persistence may partly explain why relapse happens after treatment is stopped. Because the treated cohort was small and had only one nonresponder, larger studies are needed to examine links between baseline CD8+ expansion and response. Unlike mouse skin, where gammadelta T cells dominate, normal human skin contains resident alphabeta T cells that get sequenced too, which complicates analysis of the scalp TCR repertoire. Lesional scalp, especially in alopecia totalis/universalis, showed higher clonality and more expanded CD8+ clones than normal scalp, suggesting antigenic drive. TCR sequences shared between patients were less clear than in mice, possibly partly because of HLA diversity in the patient population. With tofacitinib, both scalp clonality and the number of expanded CD8+ clones among the top 100 scalp clones went down significantly.

Note on this clone: It lacks a known antigen. Base qualities were left out, and no much larger clone turns up one base away.

In light of the paper, this sample's treatment or condition label describes: oral pan-JAK inhibitor, 5-10 mg twice daily. Lesional scalp punch biopsies and peripheral blood were collected from alopecia areata patients. PBMCs were separated by density centrifugation and stained for CD3, CD4 and CD8, after which CD4+ and CD8+ T cells were sorted on a FACSAria. Receptors were amplified or captured by the immunoSEQ multiplex PCR assay. RNA was extracted from all samples and reverse transcribed into cDNA, which served as template for TCR sequencing. First-strand cDNA was synthesized with SuperScript III using a 2:1 mix of oligo-dT and random hexamers. A synthetic immune receptor repertoire was used to measure amplification bias, and any remaining bias was corrected computationally. Under the source paper's analysis protocol: After raw reads were preprocessed to remove errors, the CDR3 was defined following IMGT conventions as running from the conserved cysteine to phenylalanine. Clonality was computed by normalizing Shannon entropy by log2 of the number of productive unique TCRs and subtracting the result from 1. Scalp TCRbeta sequences were cross-referenced with sorted blood CD4 and CD8 repertoires so that the CD4 or CD8 identity of scalp clones could be inferred. TCRdb re-hosts the immuneACCESS table, in-frame sequences only. Its copies lack some clones; in the studies checked, an unresolved V gene accounts for under half of them, and the cause for the rest is not known. V and J calls and clone size are as listed in that table; D and trimming were resolved from the DNA. The sample table holds about 180,000 clones, of which roughly 60% were seen once. The top ten clonotypes cover approximately 16% of the sample.

V is pared back by 2 bases and J by 5 bases, with 9 bases lying between the germline termini. The cysteine opens and the phenylalanine closes a CDR3 of 13 amino acids. Only CDR3 DNA remains: 39 bases, in frame from the first base. CDR1 and CDR2 are read off the germline V gene as SGHTA and FQGTGA. The rearranged segments are TRBV7-3 and TRBJ2-5; the D match is possibly TRBD1 or TRBD2, with 5 bases aligned in each. Sample: CD4+ T cells sorted from blood, taken at roughly week 58, from a patient treated with tofacitinib. The sequence was collected from a human donor with alopecia areata. The sequence in DNA is TGTGCCAGCAGCTTAGTTAGGGACGAGACCCAGTACTTC. It codes for CASSLVRDETQYF.